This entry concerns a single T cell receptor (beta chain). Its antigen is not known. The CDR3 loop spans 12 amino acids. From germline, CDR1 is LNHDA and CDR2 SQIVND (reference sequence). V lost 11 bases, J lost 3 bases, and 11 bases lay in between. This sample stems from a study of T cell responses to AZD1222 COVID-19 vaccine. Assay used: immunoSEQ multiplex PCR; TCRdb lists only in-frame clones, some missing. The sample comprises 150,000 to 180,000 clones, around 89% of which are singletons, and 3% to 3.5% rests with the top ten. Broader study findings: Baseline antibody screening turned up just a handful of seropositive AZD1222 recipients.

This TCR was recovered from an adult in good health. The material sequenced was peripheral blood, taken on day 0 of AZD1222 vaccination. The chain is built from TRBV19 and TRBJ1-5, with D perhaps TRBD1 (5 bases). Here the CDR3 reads CAAGGANQPQHF. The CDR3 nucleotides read TGTGCCGCGGGGGGAGCCAATCAGCCCCAGCATTTT.